These 2 T cell receptor beta chains were sequenced from one sample in a study of cytomegalovirus exposure and HLA in healthy donors. 60 Vbeta and 13 Jbeta primers were used in PCR. Data came from immunoSEQ multiplex PCR; TCRdb stores just in-frame clones and leaves some out. This sample has 90,000 to 110,000 clones, with over 12% found just once. Specimen: PBMCs. These receptors were obtained from a female donor in good health and CMV-seronegative.

This clone was found a few times. The chain couples TRBV18 to TRBJ1-2; 8 nucleotides match TRBD1. CDR1 is KGHSH, CDR2 LQKENI, per germline. The V gene end was trimmed by 0 bases and the J gene end by 6 bases; junction bases not matched to a gene: 9. This CDR3 is 16 amino acids long. CDR3 residues: CASSPPTGGRADGYTF. DNA for the CDR3: TGTGCCAGCTCACCACCAACAGGGGGTCGAGCTGATGGCTACACCTTC.

This clone has more than one count but fewer than ten. The rearrangement joins TRBV29-1 to TRBJ2-3, with D perhaps TRBD2 (7 bases). In germline, CDR1 is SQVTM, CDR2 ANQGSEA. The V end lost 4 bases, the J end lost 1 base, and 15 bases lay between the germline ends. The CDR3 is 15 residues long. CDR3 residues: CSVAGGYIGTDTQYF. In DNA, the CDR3 is TGCAGCGTTGCGGGGGGCTATATAGGCACAGATACGCAGTATTTT.